This TCR beta chain was recovered during a study of T cells in women clearing cervical HPV infection. Study results and limitations: Cases carried less TRBV6-7 than controls: approximately 0.1% versus 0.16%. CIN3+ cases had significantly higher TCR richness than controls; evenness did not differ.

In the case of this clone: No antigen is known for it. The sequenced fragment ends 3 residues before the CDR3 boundary, so the rest is inferred from the germline J gene.

V was cut by 7 bases and J by 1 base, with 13 bases left in between. Germline-derived CDR1 and CDR2 are LNHDA and SQIVND (reference sequence). The CDR3 spans 14 residues. Libraries were prepared by immunoSEQ multiplex PCR; TCRdb keeps only in-frame clonotypes and omits some of them. The specimen's table records about 20,000 clones. What was sequenced was blood buffy coat. This chain connects TRBV19 to TRBJ1-2; the D gene is possibly TRBD1 (6 bases). This clonotype was obtained from a woman between 18 and 70 years old with a cervical HPV16 infection that either progressed to CIN3+ or cleared (not recorded which). This CDR3 reads CASKSTGFNYGYTF. CDR3 DNA (partial): TGTGCCAGTAAATCCACAGGGTTTAACTATGGC.